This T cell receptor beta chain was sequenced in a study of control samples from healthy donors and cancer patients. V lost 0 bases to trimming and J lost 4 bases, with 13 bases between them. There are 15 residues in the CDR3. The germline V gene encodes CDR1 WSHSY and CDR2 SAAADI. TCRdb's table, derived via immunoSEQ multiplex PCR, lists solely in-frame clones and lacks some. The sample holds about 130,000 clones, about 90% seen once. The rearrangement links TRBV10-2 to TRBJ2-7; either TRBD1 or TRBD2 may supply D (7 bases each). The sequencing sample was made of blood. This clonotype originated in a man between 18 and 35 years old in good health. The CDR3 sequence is CASSESTGREYEQYF. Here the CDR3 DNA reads TGCGCCAGCAGTGAGTCGACAGGGAGGGAGTACGAGCAGTACTTC.